This T cell receptor (beta chain) was recovered during a study of blood T cell repertoires in COVID-19. About the study: Acute and convalescent COVID-19 specimens originated in the United States, Italy and Spain.

As processed by the authors: How many nucleated cells were present was estimated from reference gene primer amplification. Method: immunoSEQ multiplex PCR; TCRdb's copy keeps in-frame clones and lacks some. That table is the source of V, J and clone size, and D and trimming were worked out from the DNA. The sample shows 55,000 to 75,000 clones, about 93% of them seen only once. The V and J ends lost 2 bases and 0 bases respectively, with 13 bases between them. The germline V gene has CDR1 MNHNS and CDR2 SASEGT. CDR3 length: 16 amino acids. This clonotype was obtained from a human donor in a cohort sampled during active COVID-19. Material: peripheral blood. The genes are TRBV6-1 and TRBJ1-1, with unresolved D. CDR3 DNA sequence: TGTGCCAGCAGTGAATACCGTGGCCAAATGAACACTGAAGCTTTCTTT. Translation gives CASSEYRGQMNTEAFF.